The following is a T cell receptor (beta chain) sequence with its context. This clonotype was observed many times. Its antigen specificity is not known. The sample holds no much larger clone one base away, and base qualities are not on file. The junction shows trimming of 7 bases on V and 6 bases on J, plus 25 bases between the germline ends. The germline V gene supplies CDR1 SGHRS and CDR2 YFSETQ. The CDR3 goes from the cysteine to the phenylalanine over 17 residues. Only CDR3 DNA remains: 51 bases, in frame from the first base. Libraries incorporated unique molecular identifier barcodes, which were used to quantify clonotypes. Qiagen AllPrep DNA/RNA Micro kits were used to isolate total RNA, and an Agilent TapeStation was used to check RNA quality. TCR beta libraries were built by 5' RACE: cDNA synthesis followed by two PCR steps using TCR beta constant-region gene-specific primers. Sequencing of the TCR beta libraries was performed on an Illumina MiSeq platform. The authors' analysis ran thus. Reads were processed with MIGEC, MiXCR and VDJtools. Clonotype frequency was computed as the clonotype's share of unique molecular identifiers among all unique molecular identifiers in the sample. Nonfunctional TRBV genes listed as pseudogenes or open reading frames in IMGT, such as TRBV1, TRBV12-1 and TRBV21, were excluded. TCRdb reprocessing: public reads trimmed at Q25 with fastp, clones called with MiXCR, in-frame beta chains kept. Rows are combined by CDR3 protein, so each entry shows the most common genes and DNA. The V and J calls follow TCRdb's processing rather than the paper's. This sample lists 7,500 to 9,500 distinct CDR3 sequences; around 2.2% were detected once. The top ten clonotypes cover roughly 70% of the sample.

This entry belongs to a study of beta chain bispecific antibodies for T cell cancers (dated by TCRdb to 2020 to 2023). For the wider study: Healthy donor T cells were cocultured with T cell leukemia lines and bispecific antibodies, and TRBV sequencing of the surviving cells was then used to measure how much each TRBV family was depleted. Surface TRBV12 (TRBV12-3) was expressed by Jurkat cells, and surface TRBV5-5 was expressed by HPB-ALL cells. The paper as a whole reports these results and caveats: Relative to anti-CD19, TRBV5-5 signal was reduced by 95% to 99% and signal from the closely related TRBV5-6 was reduced by about 92% after anti-TRBV5-5 exposure. Compared with anti-CD19, anti-TRBV12 exposure reduced the TRBV12-3 share of total TRBV signal by just under 99%; TRBV12-4 fell approximately 40%, not significantly. Cross-reactivity of the anti-TRBV5-5 antibody with TRBV5-6 was attributed to high sequence similarity between the two genes. Every sequenced sample was a mix of normal T cells and leukemia cell line cells, and most of the targeted TRBV signal originated from the leukemia cells instead of the normal T cells.

Reading the label with the study, this specimen's treatment or condition is: alpha-CD19 control bispecific (anti-CD19 x anti-CD3). T cells were expanded from blood mononuclear cells for 2 to 3 days using either anti-CD3 antibody OKT3 or CD3/CD28 Dynabeads. Anti-CD19 bispecific antibody cocultures served as comparators for TRBV sequencing; in separate killing assays, anti-CD19 had no effect on Jurkat or HPB-ALL cells. The expanded T cells were grown in RPMI 1640 containing around 9.9% fetal bovine serum, recombinant human IL-2 (about 100 IU/ml) and IL-7 (about 5 ng/ml). Each coculture mixed about 50,000 target cells and about 50,000 normal T cells with bispecific antibody in 85 to 100 ul and was incubated at 37 degrees C for around 17 hours. Every bispecific antibody was made of two single-chain variable fragments expressed in a single-chain diabody format with a His tag. Effector T cells came from healthy human donors; peripheral blood mononuclear cells were isolated from leukapheresis samples by Ficoll density gradient centrifugation.

This TCR was recovered from a human donor in good health. Some clones in this sample may be carry-over from other donors' samples. The sample was T cells from a healthy donor cultured with Jurkat leukemia cells, taken from a culture containing an anti-CD19 bispecific antibody. This chain joins TRBV5-1 to TRBJ2-2; TRBD2 is a weak D gene call, 6 bases matching. The DNA is as follows: TGCGCCAGCTCTCAACCAATCTCCGGGGGATGGGCCGGGGAGCTGTTTTTT. Translated, this is CASSQPISGGWAGELFF.